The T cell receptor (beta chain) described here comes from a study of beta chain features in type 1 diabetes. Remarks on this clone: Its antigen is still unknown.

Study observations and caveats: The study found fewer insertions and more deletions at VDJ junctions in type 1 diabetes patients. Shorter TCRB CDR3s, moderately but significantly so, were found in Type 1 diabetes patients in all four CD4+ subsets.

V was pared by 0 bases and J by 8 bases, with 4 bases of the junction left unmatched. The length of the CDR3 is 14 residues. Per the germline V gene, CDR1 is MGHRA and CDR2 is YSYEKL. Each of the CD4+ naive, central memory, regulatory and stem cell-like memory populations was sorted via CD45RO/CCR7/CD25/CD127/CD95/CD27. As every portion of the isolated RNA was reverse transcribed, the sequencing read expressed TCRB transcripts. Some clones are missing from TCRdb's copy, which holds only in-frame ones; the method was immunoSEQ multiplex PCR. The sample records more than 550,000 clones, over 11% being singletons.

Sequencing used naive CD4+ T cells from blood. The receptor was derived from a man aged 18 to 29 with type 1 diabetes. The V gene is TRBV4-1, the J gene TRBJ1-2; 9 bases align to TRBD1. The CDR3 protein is CASSQDWTGDGYTF. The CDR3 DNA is TGCGCCAGCAGCCAAGATTGGACAGGGGACGGCTACACCTTC.